This T cell receptor (beta chain) stems from a study of T cell changes during pregnancy in multiple sclerosis. Trimming removed 4 bases from V and 5 bases from J; junction bases left unmatched: 10. The germline CDR1 and CDR2 sequences are SGDLS and YYNGEE. The CDR3 runs to 15 residues. This table comes from immunoSEQ multiplex PCR, and its TCRdb copy is limited to in-frame clones, with some not included. The sample carries fewer than 85,000 clones, 90% to 95% recorded once. This clone was seen only once. The TCR comes from a female donor in good health, enrolled as a control in a pregnancy study. Sample: peripheral blood, taken in the first trimester of pregnancy. The rearrangement uses TRBV9 and TRBJ2-7; 9 nucleotides match TRBD1. The CDR3 spells CASSPTGTGLDEQYF. Written as DNA, the CDR3 is TGTGCCAGCAGCCCAACCGGGACAGGGTTAGACGAGCAGTACTTC.